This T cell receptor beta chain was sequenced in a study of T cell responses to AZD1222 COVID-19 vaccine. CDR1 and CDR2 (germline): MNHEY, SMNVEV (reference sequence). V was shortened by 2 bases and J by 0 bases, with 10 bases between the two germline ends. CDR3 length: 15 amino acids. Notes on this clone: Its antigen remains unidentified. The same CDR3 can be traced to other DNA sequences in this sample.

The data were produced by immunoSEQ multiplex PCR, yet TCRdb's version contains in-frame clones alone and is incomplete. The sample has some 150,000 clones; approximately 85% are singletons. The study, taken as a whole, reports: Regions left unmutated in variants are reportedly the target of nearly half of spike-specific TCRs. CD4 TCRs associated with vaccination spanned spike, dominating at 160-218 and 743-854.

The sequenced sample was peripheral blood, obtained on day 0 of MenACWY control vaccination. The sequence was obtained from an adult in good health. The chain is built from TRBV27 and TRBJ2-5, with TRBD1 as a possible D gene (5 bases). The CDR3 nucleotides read TGTGCCAGCAGTTTACAAGGGGTCTACCAAGAGACCCAGTACTTC. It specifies CASSLQGVYQETQYF.